These 17 T cell receptor beta chains were sequenced from one sample in a study of identical twins (dated by TCRdb to 2016 to 2018). Libraries were built with 5' RACE. Sequencer: Illumina HiSeq 2000. TCRdb handled the public reads itself, with Q25 trimming in fastp and clone calling in MiXCR, and kept productive beta chains. All rows with the same CDR3 protein become a single entry with the most common DNA and genes. The sample table records approximately 1.8 million distinct CDR3 sequences; more than 30% of these occur just once. Of the sample, 0.25% to 0.3% falls within the top ten clones. Specimen: cord blood. The origin of the receptors is a newborn girl in good health.

V gene TRBV5-1 combines with J gene TRBJ2-5, with D perhaps TRBD2 (6 bases). The CDR3 covers 13 residues. Trimming left V 7 bases short and J 6 bases short, with 16 bases between. Germline loops: CDR1 SGHRS, CDR2 YFSETQ. The CDR3 sequence: CASSSGLGQTQYF. The CDR3 DNA follows: TGCGCCAGCTCCAGCGGGCTTGGTCAGACCCAGTACTTC. The full variable domain, completed using reference TRBV5-1 and TRBJ2-5, is KAGVTQTPRYLIKTRGQQVTLSCSPISGHRSVSWYQQTPGQGLQFLFEYFSETQRNKGNFPGRFSGRQFSNSRSEMNVSTLELGDSALYLCASSSGLGQTQYFGPGTRLLVL.

The chain uses TRBV5-1 and TRBJ1-1; TRBD1 is a possible D gene (6 bases). Germline lookup yields CDR1 SGHRS and CDR2 YFSETQ. Trimming removed 1 base at V and 3 bases at J, with 19 bases between. The CDR3 extends over 17 amino acids. CDR3 nucleotide sequence: TGCGCCAGCAGCTTGTATCCGGATCGGGGGGCGGACACTGAAGCTTTCTTT. This sequence encodes CASSLYPDRGADTEAFF.

This clonotype was found a few times. The J gene is TRBJ2-5, the V gene TRBV5-1; D not resolved. V was cut by 3 bases and J by 2 bases, with 11 bases left in between. The CDR3 is made up of 14 amino acids. From germline, CDR1 is SGHRS and CDR2 YFSETQ. The CDR3 region is CASSSGPHQETQYF. The CDR3 region has the DNA TGCGCCAGCAGCTCCGGTCCTCATCAAGAGACCCAGTACTTC. Looking up the rest from reference TRBV5-1 and TRBJ2-5 gives the full variable domain: KAGVTQTPRYLIKTRGQQVTLSCSPISGHRSVSWYQQTPGQGLQFLFEYFSETQRNKGNFPGRFSGRQFSNSRSEMNVSTLELGDSALYLCASSSGPHQETQYFGPGTRLLVL.

This chain links TRBV9 with TRBJ1-5; possibly TRBD1 for D (5 bases). Deletions cut 4 bases from V and 3 bases from J, with 17 bases between. Per the germline V gene, CDR1 is SGDLS and CDR2 is YYNGEE. The CDR3 contains 16 residues. The CDR3 DNA sequence: TGTGCCAGCAGCCCCAGCCTTCAGGGTGACAATCAGCCCCAGCATTTT. It encodes CASSPSLQGDNQPQHF.

This clonotype was observed a few times. The chain links TRBV10-3 to TRBJ2-7; D is tentatively TRBD1 or TRBD2 (5 bases each). The V end was cut by 8 bases, the J end by 3 bases, with 17 bases between. Germline lookup yields CDR1 ENHRY and CDR2 SYGVKD. There are 14 residues in the CDR3. CDR3 coding DNA: TGTGCCATCGTCGCCAGCCCAGGGAGCTACGAGCAGTACTTC. This gives the protein CAIVASPGSYEQYF.

The rearrangement joins TRBV29-1 to TRBJ2-5; D is possibly TRBD1 (6 bases). V was cut by 7 bases and J by 1 base, with 13 bases left in between. Germline V gene data show CDR1 as SQVTM and CDR2 as ANQGSEA. The CDR3 is made up of 13 amino acids. Here the CDR3 DNA reads TGCAGCGGGCAGGGGTTGGGCCAAGAGACCCAGTACTTC. It codes for CSGQGLGQETQYF.

V usage is TRBV24-1 and J usage is TRBJ2-2; D unresolved. CDR1 is KGHDR, CDR2 SFDVKD, per germline. Trimming took off 7 bases at V and 7 bases at J, with 6 bases between the two ends. The CDR3 length is 11 residues. The CDR3 protein is CATRGNGELFF. Written as DNA, the CDR3 is TGTGCCACCAGGGGGAACGGGGAGCTGTTTTTT.

The gene calls are TRBV4-2 and TRBJ1-4, with 9 bases that match TRBD1. From germline, CDR1 is LGHNA and CDR2 YNFKEQ. The CDR3 spans 15 residues. V shed 5 bases, J shed 8 bases, and the junction held 9 bases outside the gene matches. CDR3 region: CASSARDRVSEKLFF. CDR3 coding DNA: TGTGCCAGCAGCGCCCGGGACAGGGTATCCGAAAAACTGTTTTTT.

In this sample, this clonotype turned up many times. The chain recombines TRBV4-2 with TRBJ2-3; the D gene is possibly TRBD2 (5 bases). Trimming shortened V by 1 base and J by 4 bases, and 12 bases separated the two germline ends. Germline CDR1 LGHNA, CDR2 YNFKEQ. The CDR3 covers 15 residues. The chain's CDR3 is CASSQVGRAADTQYF. The CDR3 DNA reads TGTGCCAGCAGCCAAGTAGGGCGGGCGGCAGATACGCAGTATTTT.

This clonotype turned up a few times. This chain joins TRBV7-9 and TRBJ2-3, with D perhaps TRBD2 (5 bases). CDR1 is SEHNR and CDR2 is FQNEAQ in the germline V gene (reference sequence). This CDR3 comprises 18 residues. Trimming left V 5 bases short and J 2 bases short, with 23 bases between. In DNA, the CDR3 is TGTGCCAGCAGCCCTTTAACCCCGGAGGACTCATACACAGATACGCAGTATTTT. Translation gives CASSPLTPEDSYTDTQYF.

The chain combines TRBV20-1 with TRBJ2-7; D is unclear. V was trimmed by 6 bases and J by 1 base, leaving 13 bases between them. CDR1 and CDR2 (germline): DFQATT, SNEGSKA (reference sequence). The CDR3 is 13 residues long. The DNA of the CDR3 is TGCAGTGCCCCCGTTGGGGAATCCTACGAGCAGTACTTC. Its translation: CSAPVGESYEQYF.

This clonotype showed up just once. J is TRBJ2-7 and V is TRBV11-2, with TRBD2 matching over 9 bases. Germline loops: CDR1 SGHAT, CDR2 FQNNGV. V gave up 6 bases and J gave up 10 bases; unmatched junction bases: 10. The CDR3 length is 13 residues. The CDR3 sequence is CASSQRGTSPQYF. The DNA for the CDR3 is TGTGCCAGCAGTCAGAGGGGGACTAGCCCCCAGTACTTC.

This rearrangement joins TRBV20-1 to TRBJ1-2; no definite D call. Per germline, CDR1 DFQATT and CDR2 SNEGSKA (reference sequence). With 0 bases removed from V and 6 bases from J, the gap between germline ends came to 20 bases. The CDR3 covers 16 residues. Here the CDR3 reads CSARDPLGQAIHGYTF. The CDR3 DNA reads TGCAGTGCTAGAGATCCCCTAGGGCAGGCTATCCATGGCTACACCTTC.

This chain joins TRBV10-3 and TRBJ2-1; 10 bases agree with TRBD1. The trim removed 11 bases at V and 3 bases at J, leaving 10 bases unmatched. Germline CDR1 reads ENHRY; CDR2 reads SYGVKD. The CDR3 covers 15 residues. The CDR3 region has the DNA TGTGCCGCGGAGGGGGGACAGGGGAGCTACAATGAGCAGTTCTTC. Translated: CAAEGGQGSYNEQFF.

This clonotype was detected a few times. The chain employs TRBV28 and TRBJ2-7; 8 positions match TRBD1. V trimming: 10 bases; J trimming: 9 bases; junction bases outside the gene matches: 11. CDR3 length: 12 amino acids. The V gene's germline CDR1 is MDHEN and CDR2 SYDVKM. In DNA, the CDR3 is TGTGCCACCCGGGACAGGTCCTATGGGCAGTACTTC. It translates to CATRDRSYGQYF. Supplemented by reference TRBV28 and TRBJ2-7, the full variable domain reads DVKVTQSSRYLVKRTGEKVFLECVQDMDHENMFWYRQDPGLGLRLIYFSYDVKMKEKGDIPEGYSVSREKKERFSLILESASTNQTSMYLCATRDRSYGQYFGPGTRLTVT.

This sequence joins TRBV7-2 and TRBJ2-1, with no clear D. This CDR3 is 15 amino acids long. Germline CDR1 and CDR2: SGHTA and FQGNSA. The germline V and J ends were trimmed by 1 base and 6 bases, with 13 bases remaining between them. The CDR3, as DNA: TGTGCCAGCAGCTTAGAGCTTGCAGTTGGCAATGAGCAGTTCTTC. Translating gives CASSLELAVGNEQFF.

As for this clonotype: This could be a read error, since a much larger clone is one nucleotide away. This chain connects TRBV12-3 or TRBV12-4 to TRBJ1-5; D remains ambiguous. The CDR3 contains 13 residues. CDR3 nucleotides: TGTGCCAGCGGTTTAGCCCGTTATCAGCCCCAGCATTTT. It specifies CASGLARYQPQHF.